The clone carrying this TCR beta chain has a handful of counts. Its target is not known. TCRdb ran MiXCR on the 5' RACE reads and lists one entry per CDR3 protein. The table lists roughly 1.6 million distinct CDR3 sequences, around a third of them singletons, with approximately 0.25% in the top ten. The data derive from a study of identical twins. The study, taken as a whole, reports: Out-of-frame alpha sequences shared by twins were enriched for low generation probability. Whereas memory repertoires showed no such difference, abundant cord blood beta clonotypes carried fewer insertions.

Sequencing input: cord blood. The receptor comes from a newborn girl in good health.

This chain's CDR3 is CSVSSPGNYGYTF. DNA of the CDR3: TGCAGCGTTTCGTCACCCGGGAACTATGGCTACACCTTC. The rearrangement uses TRBV29-1 and TRBJ1-2; D is unclear. This CDR3 has 13 amino acids. Trimming removed 5 bases from V and 2 bases from J, with 12 bases in between. CDR1 SQVTM and CDR2 ANQGSEA come from the germline V gene.